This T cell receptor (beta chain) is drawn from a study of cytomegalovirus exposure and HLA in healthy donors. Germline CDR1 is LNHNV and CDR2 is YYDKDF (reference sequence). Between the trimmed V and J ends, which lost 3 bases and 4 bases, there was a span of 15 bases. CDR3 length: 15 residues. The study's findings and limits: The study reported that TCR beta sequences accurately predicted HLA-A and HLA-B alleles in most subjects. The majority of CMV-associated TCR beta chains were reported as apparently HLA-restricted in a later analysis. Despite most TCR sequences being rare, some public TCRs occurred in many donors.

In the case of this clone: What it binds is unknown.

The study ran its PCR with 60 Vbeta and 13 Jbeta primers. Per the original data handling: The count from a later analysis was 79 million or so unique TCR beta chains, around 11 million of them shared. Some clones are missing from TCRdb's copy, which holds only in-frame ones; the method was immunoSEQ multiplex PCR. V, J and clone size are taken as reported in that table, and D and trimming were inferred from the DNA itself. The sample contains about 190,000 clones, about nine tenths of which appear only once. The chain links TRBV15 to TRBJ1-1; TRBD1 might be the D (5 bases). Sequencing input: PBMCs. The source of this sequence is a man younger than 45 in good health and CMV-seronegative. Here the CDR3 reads CATSSTMAGGTEAFF. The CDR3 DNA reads TGTGCCACCAGCAGTACGATGGCCGGGGGCACTGAAGCTTTCTTT.